A single sample is the source of the 13 T cell receptor beta chains below, sequenced in a study of T cell repertoires in cytomegalovirus infection. Each CDR3 protein is one row after TCRdb ran MiXCR on the reads. Here the sample spans about 830,000 distinct CDR3 sequences, about 31% being singletons. No antigen has been assigned to these receptors. Sample: cultured CD8+ T cells from PBMCs, taken from culture after CMV antigen stimulation. All receptors derive from a human donor in good health (CMV status not recorded). Some clones in this sample may be carry-over from other donors' samples.

The chain recombines TRBV7-2 with TRBJ1-2; weak D call: TRBD1 (5 bases). Germline CDR1 is SGHTA and CDR2 is FQGNSA. The V gene lost 3 bases and the J gene lost 4 bases, with 12 bases spanning the gap. The length of the CDR3 is 14 residues. The CDR3 DNA sequence: TGTGCCAGCAGCTTCCCGGGGGAGTTCTATGGCTACACCTTC. Its translation is CASSFPGEFYGYTF.

This clonotype was observed a few times. The CDR3 reads CASQGWNTEAFF. CDR3 nucleotides: TGTGCCAGTCAGGGGTGGAACACTGAAGCTTTCTTT. The rearrangement joins TRBV19 to TRBJ1-1; D might be TRBD1 (6 bases). CDR1 is LNHDA, CDR2 SQIVND, per germline (reference sequence). The CDR3 is 12 amino acids. Trimming left V 8 bases short and J 1 base short, with 8 bases between.

The V gene is TRBV6-1, the J gene TRBJ1-5, with unresolved D. Trimming stripped 7 bases from V and 1 base from J, with 14 bases between. Germline CDR1 and CDR2: MNHNS and SASEGT. There are 15 residues in the CDR3. The CDR3 region is CASTGWEASNQPQHF. The DNA for the CDR3 is TGTGCCAGCACCGGGTGGGAAGCGAGCAATCAGCCCCAGCATTTT.

The CDR3 DNA reads TGTGCCAGCAGCTTAAGGACAGCAACTAATGAAAAACTGTTTTTT. The encoded protein is CASSLRTATNEKLFF. This chain links TRBV7-9 with TRBJ1-4, with D tentatively TRBD1 (6 bases). V lost 2 bases, J lost 0 bases, and 7 bases lay in between. CDR1 and CDR2 (germline): SEHNR, FQNEAQ (reference sequence). The CDR3 is made up of 15 amino acids.

There are a few counts of this clonotype. The chain employs TRBV19 and TRBJ1-1; 8 bases agree with TRBD1. Germline V CDR1 and CDR2: LNHDA, SQIVND (reference sequence). Trimming removed 7 bases from V and 4 bases from J; junction bases left unmatched: 14. The CDR3 has 16 residues. The chain's CDR3 is CASIGTGGPGGTEAFF. CDR3 in DNA: TGTGCCAGTATTGGGACAGGTGGCCCGGGGGGCACTGAAGCTTTCTTT.

This clonotype occurred many times. The genes are TRBV7-8 and TRBJ2-2; D unclear. Between the trimmed V and J ends, which lost 7 bases and 5 bases, there was a span of 8 bases. The CDR3 loop spans 12 amino acids. Germline V gene lookup returns CDR1 SGHVS and CDR2 FQNEAQ. For the CDR3, the DNA is TGTGCCAGCAACGAAGGGACCGGGGAGCTGTTTTTT. It yields the protein CASNEGTGELFF.

Comment on this clonotype: The junction does not match germline at one end; this may be a read error. This chain joins TRBV28 and TRBJ1-3; a weak D match, TRBD1 (6 bases). The CDR3 contains 17 residues. CDR1 and CDR2 (germline): MDHEN, SYDVKM. CDR3 region: CVSKGVRWPTSGNTIYF. The CDR3 DNA is TGTGTCAGCAAGGGGGTCCGGTGGCCGACCTCTGGAAACACCATATATTTT. Using reference TRBV28 and TRBJ1-3 for the parts outside the CDR3, the full variable domain is DVKVTQSSRYLVKRTGEKVFLECVQDMDHENMFWYRQDPGLGLRLIYFSYDVKMKEKGDIPEGYSVSREKKERFSLILESASTNQTSMYLCVSKGVRWPTSGNTIYFGEGSWLTVV.

This clonotype was detected only a few times. The chain is built from TRBV6-2 or TRBV6-3 and TRBJ2-5, with 7 bases fitting TRBD2. Germline CDR1 is MNHEY and CDR2 is SVGEGT. The CDR3 totals 14 residues. The V and J ends lost 8 bases and 4 bases, in that order; junction bases with no gene match: 10. This chain's CDR3 is CASRTGGVRETQYF. Written as DNA, the CDR3 is TGTGCCAGCCGGACGGGGGGAGTTCGAGAGACCCAGTACTTC.

This clonotype was observed a single time. J is TRBJ2-1 and V is TRBV18, with D unclear. The germline gives CDR1 KGHSH, CDR2 LQKENI. This CDR3 region has 15 residues. Trimming took 4 bases from V and 8 from J, leaving 18 bases between them. CDR3 sequence: CASSRANATGDEQFF. CDR3 DNA sequence: TGTGCCAGCTCACGGGCGAACGCGACGGGCGATGAGCAGTTCTTC.

V and J are TRBV6-1 and TRBJ2-2, with D possibly being TRBD2 (7 bases). The V gene lost 2 bases and the J gene lost 4 bases, with 11 bases spanning the gap. The CDR3 is 15 residues long. CDR1 and CDR2 (germline): MNHNS, SASEGT. DNA of the CDR3: TGTGCCAGCAGTGAACGGGGGGCCGTCACCGGGGAGCTGTTTTTT. It specifies CASSERGAVTGELFF.

The chain combines TRBV11-1 with TRBJ2-5, with 11 bases that match TRBD2. CDR3 length: 16 residues. The V segment lost 4 bases and the J segment 5 bases; nucleotides outside the gene matches: 9. Germline CDR1 reads SGHAT; CDR2 reads FQDESV (reference sequence). The CDR3 DNA reads TGTGCCAGCAGCTCCTATACTAGCGGGGGATTGGAGACCCAGTACTTC. Residues: CASSSYTSGGLETQYF.

This clonotype was found a few times. The rearrangement links TRBV7-6 to TRBJ1-1; D ambiguous. Germline V lookup: CDR1 SGHVS, CDR2 FNYEAQ. The CDR3 extends over 15 amino acids. The V and J ends lost 5 bases and 0 bases respectively, with 13 bases between them. The CDR3 sequence: CASSHRGSMNTEAFF. The CDR3 nucleotides read TGTGCCAGCAGCCATCGAGGGTCGATGAACACTGAAGCTTTCTTT.

J is TRBJ2-1 and V is TRBV5-4; D is perhaps TRBD1 (6 bases). Deletions cut 4 bases from V and 5 bases from J, with 19 bases between. CDR3 length equals 16 residues. Germline CDR1 is SGHNT and CDR2 is YYREEE (reference sequence). CDR3 region: CASSRSGTPLNNEQFF. The CDR3 DNA follows: TGTGCCAGCAGCCGCTCCGGGACACCCTTAAACAATGAGCAGTTCTTC. The complete variable domain, with remaining parts taken from reference TRBV5-4 and TRBJ2-1, reads ETGVTQSPTHLIKTRGQQVTLRCSSQSGHNTVSWYQQALGQGPQFIFQYYREEENGRGNFPPRFSGLQFPNYSSELNVNALELDDSALYLCASSRSGTPLNNEQFFGPGTRLTVL.